Following are 9 T cell receptor beta chains from one sample sequenced in a study of blood T cell repertoires in COVID-19. The table came from immunoSEQ multiplex PCR; TCRdb's copy has only in-frame clones and leaves some out. The data show just under 20,000 clones, about 92% seen once. The sequencing input was peripheral blood. Receptors originate from a woman between 45 and 65 years old with active COVID-19.

The rearrangement links TRBV18 to TRBJ1-1; tentatively, D is TRBD1 (5 bases). V was trimmed by 1 base and J by 7 bases, leaving 7 bases between them. Germline CDR1 reads KGHSH; CDR2 reads LQKENI. The CDR3 totals 12 residues. The CDR3 DNA follows: TGTGCCAGCTCACCACGGCAGGGTGAAGCTTTCTTT. It specifies CASSPRQGEAFF. The variable domain in full, completed from reference TRBV18 and TRBJ1-1, reads NAGVMQNPRHLVRRRGQEARLRCSPMKGHSHVYWYRQLPEEGLKFMVYLQKENIIDESGMPKERFSAEFPKEGPSILRIQQVVRGDSAAYFCASSPRQGEAFFGQGTRLTVV.

The gene calls are TRBV7-3 and TRBJ2-1; D is perhaps TRBD2 (5 bases). Trimming removed 0 bases from V and 0 bases from J, with 12 bases in between. The V gene's germline CDR1 is SGHTA and CDR2 FQGTGA. This CDR3 is built from 17 residues. The CDR3 loop reads CASSLTSRRSSYNEQFF. The DNA for the CDR3 is TGTGCCAGCAGCTTAACGTCCCGGAGGAGCTCCTACAATGAGCAGTTCTTC.

This clone showed up just a few times. Written as DNA, the CDR3 is TGTGCCAGCAGACGAGGTCTAGGGGATGGCTACACCTTC. Protein product: CASRRGLGDGYTF. The V call is TRBV6-5, the J call TRBJ1-2; tentatively, D is TRBD1 (5 bases). V was pared by 6 bases and J by 6 bases, with 14 bases between. The CDR3 length is 13 residues. Germline V gives CDR1 MNHEY, CDR2 SVGAGI.

This sequence joins TRBV7-2 and TRBJ1-2; 12 bases agree with TRBD1. Germline loops: CDR1 SGHTA, CDR2 FQGNSA. The CDR3 spans 15 residues. Germline trimming cut 4 bases from V and 8 bases from J; bases unmatched to any gene: 8. CDR3 sequence: CASSSRGTGGDGYTF. In nucleotides, the CDR3 is TGTGCCAGCAGCTCGCGCGGGACAGGGGGCGACGGCTACACCTTC.

The CDR3 reads CASSRIKQGVRTDTQYF. The CDR3 DNA reads as TGTGCCAGTAGCCGAATAAAACAGGGGGTCCGCACAGATACGCAGTATTTT. The chain has TRBV19 and TRBJ2-3; 8 bases match TRBD1. Germline V gives CDR1 LNHDA, CDR2 SQIVND (reference sequence). V lost 6 bases and J lost 1; bases outside the gene matches: 12. The CDR3 covers 17 residues.

The chain combines TRBV4-1 with TRBJ2-3, with D uncertain. CDR3 length: 16 residues. Trimming removed 0 bases from V and 1 base from J, with 11 bases in between. Looked up from germline, CDR1 is MGHRA and CDR2 is YSYEKL. The CDR3 DNA reads TGCGCCAGCAGCCAAGAATGGCGGAGCCGCACAGATACGCAGTATTTT. This gives the protein CASSQEWRSRTDTQYF.

This rearrangement joins TRBV5-4 to TRBJ2-2; 7 bases line up with TRBD2. Trimming cost V 2 bases and J 2 bases; bases outside gene matches: 6. Germline V CDR1 and CDR2: SGHNT, YYREEE (reference sequence). The CDR3 consists of 16 residues. CDR3 protein: CASSFWREINTGELFF. CDR3 DNA sequence: TGTGCCAGCAGCTTCTGGCGGGAGATTAACACCGGGGAGCTGTTTTTT. Together with reference TRBV5-4 and TRBJ2-2, the CDR3 gives the full variable domain: ETGVTQSPTHLIKTRGQQVTLRCSSQSGHNTVSWYQQALGQGPQFIFQYYREEENGRGNFPPRFSGLQFPNYSSELNVNALELDDSALYLCASSFWREINTGELFFGEGSRLTVL.

This clone is labeled large. J is TRBJ2-7 and V is TRBV28; 7 bases agree with TRBD2. The J segment lost 5 bases and the V segment lost 3 bases, leaving 13 bases of the junction unmatched. Looked up from germline, CDR1 is MDHEN and CDR2 is SYDVKM. This CDR3 is built from 16 residues. The chain's CDR3 is CASSFPTAGRRDEQYF. CDR3 DNA sequence: TGTGCCAGCAGTTTCCCGACAGCGGGAAGGCGTGACGAGCAGTACTTC.

The V call is TRBV3-1 (or the pseudogene TRBV3-2), the J call TRBJ1-2, with D tentatively TRBD1 (5 bases). This CDR3 is 15 amino acids long. Looked up from germline, CDR1 is LGHDT and CDR2 is YNNKEL (reference sequence). The germline V and J ends were trimmed by 0 bases and 3 bases, with 11 bases remaining between them. CDR3 protein: CASSQDGQGYYGYTF. In DNA form, the CDR3 reads TGTGCCAGCAGCCAAGATGGGCAGGGATACTATGGCTACACCTTC.